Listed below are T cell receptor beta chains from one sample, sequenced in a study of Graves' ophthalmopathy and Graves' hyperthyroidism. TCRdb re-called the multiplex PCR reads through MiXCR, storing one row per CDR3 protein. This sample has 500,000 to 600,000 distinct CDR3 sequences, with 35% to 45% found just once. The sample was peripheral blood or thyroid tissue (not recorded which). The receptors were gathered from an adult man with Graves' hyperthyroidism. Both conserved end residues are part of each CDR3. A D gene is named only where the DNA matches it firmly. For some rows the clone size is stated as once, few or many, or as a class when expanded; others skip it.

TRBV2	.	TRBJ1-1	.	TGTACCAGCAGTGTGTCATTTCACTCTGAAGCTTTCTTT	CTSSVSFHSEAFF
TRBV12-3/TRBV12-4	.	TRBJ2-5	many	TGTGCCAGCAACCTCGATTACGAGACCCAGTACTTC	CASNLDYETQYF
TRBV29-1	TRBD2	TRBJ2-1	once	TGCAGCGTTGAGCTCCCCCTGCCCGGGACTAGAAGTTTTGATGAGCAGTTCTTC	CSVELPLPGTRSFDEQFF
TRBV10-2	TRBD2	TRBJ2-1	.	TGCGCCAGCAGTGACCTCGGGACTAGCCACAATGAGCAGTTCTTC	CASSDLGTSHNEQFF
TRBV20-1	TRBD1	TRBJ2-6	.	TGCAGTGCTAGAGGGGGACAGGGGAACAACTCTGGGGCCAACGTCCTGACTTTC	CSARGGQGNNSGANVLTF
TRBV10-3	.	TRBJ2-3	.	TGTGCCAGCAGTTACGCCAGACAGGCAGATACGCAGTATTTT	CASSYARQADTQYF
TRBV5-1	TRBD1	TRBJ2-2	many	TGCGCCAGCAGCTTGGCCCTGGGACAGGGCAGGTCCGGGGAGCTGTTTTTT	CASSLALGQGRSGELFF
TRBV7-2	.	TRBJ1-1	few	TGTGCCAGCAGTCCCCGGGACACCAGAGGGGACACTGAAGCTTTCTTT	CASSPRDTRGDTEAFF
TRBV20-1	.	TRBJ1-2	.	TGCAGTGTTAGGGCAATCGGGAGGAAGTATGGCTACACCTTC	CSVRAIGRKYGYTF
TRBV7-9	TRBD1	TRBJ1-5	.	TGTGCCAGCAGCCGGGACAGGGATTTCAGACAGCCCCAGCATTTT	CASSRDRDFRQPQHF
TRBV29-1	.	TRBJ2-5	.	TGCAGCCTGTACCAAGAGACCCAGTACTTC	CSLYQETQYF
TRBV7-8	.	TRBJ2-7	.	TGTGCCAGCAGCTTAGGTCGGCCAGGGGCGAAACCACCCTACGAGCAGTACTTC	CASSLGRPGAKPPYEQYF
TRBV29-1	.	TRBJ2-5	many	TGCAGCGGGAGCCGTGGTGAGACCCAGTACTTC	CSGSRGETQYF